This T cell receptor beta chain was observed in a study of cytomegalovirus exposure and HLA in healthy donors. Data came from immunoSEQ multiplex PCR; TCRdb stores just in-frame clones and leaves some out. The sample comprises 180,000 or so clones, roughly nine tenths of which are singletons, and less than 9.5% rests with the top ten. CDR3 length: 14 residues. The germline V and J ends were trimmed by 2 bases and 1 base, with 8 bases remaining between them. Germline assignment: CDR1 MNHEY and CDR2 SVGAGI. This clone was seen just once. What it recognizes is unknown. Donors came from a validation cohort of 95 to 150 subjects, distinct from the first 666-subject cohort. Study results and limitations: Researchers counted about 150 TCR beta chains as cytomegalovirus-associated.

Sample: PBMCs. The J gene is TRBJ1-1, the V gene TRBV6-5; tentative D call: TRBD1 (6 bases). The sequence derives from a man aged 25-45 years in good health and CMV-seropositive. CDR3 residues: CASSYGRGNTEAFF. As DNA, the CDR3 is TGTGCCAGCAGTTACGGCAGGGGGAACACTGAAGCTTTCTTT.